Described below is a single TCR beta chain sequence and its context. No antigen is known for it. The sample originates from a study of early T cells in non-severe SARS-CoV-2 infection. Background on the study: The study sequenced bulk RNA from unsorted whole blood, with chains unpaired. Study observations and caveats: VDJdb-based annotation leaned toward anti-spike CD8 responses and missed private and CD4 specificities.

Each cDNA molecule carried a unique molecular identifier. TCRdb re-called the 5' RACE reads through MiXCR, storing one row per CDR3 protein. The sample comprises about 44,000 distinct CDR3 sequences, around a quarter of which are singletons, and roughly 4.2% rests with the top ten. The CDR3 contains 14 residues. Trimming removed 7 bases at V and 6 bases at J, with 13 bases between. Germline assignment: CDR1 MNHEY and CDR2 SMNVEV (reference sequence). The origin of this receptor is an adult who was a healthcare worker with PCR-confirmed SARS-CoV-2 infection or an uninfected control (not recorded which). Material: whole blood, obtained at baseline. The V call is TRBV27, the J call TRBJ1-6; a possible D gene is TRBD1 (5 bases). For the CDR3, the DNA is TGTGCCAGCAAGGAGGGGACGCTTAATTCACCCCTCCACTTT. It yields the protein CASKEGTLNSPLHF.